One sample yielded the 4 T cell receptor beta chains listed below, sequenced in a study of PD-1 and CTLA-4 blockade in melanoma. TCRdb keeps only in-frame clones here, not all; method: immunoSEQ multiplex PCR. The sample records around 12,000 clones, roughly 82% being singletons. The sequencing used CD8+ T cells from peripheral blood, collected from a patient given anti-PD-1 treatment. The receptor source for this set is a human donor with melanoma.

The chain carries TRBV7-8 and TRBJ2-1, with TRBD2 identical over 11 bases. Germline trimming cut 1 base from V and 9 bases from J; bases unmatched to any gene: 8. CDR1 is SGHVS and CDR2 is FQNEAQ in the germline V gene. The CDR3 has 16 residues. The CDR3 reads CASSLEGLAGGSEQFF. The CDR3 DNA sequence: TGTGCCAGCAGCTTAGAGGGGCTAGCGGGAGGAAGTGAGCAGTTCTTC.

The table lists this clone with a count of one. The CDR3 here is CASSFPLKGESSYNEQFF. The CDR3 DNA follows: TGTGCCAGCAGCTTTCCCCTCAAGGGGGAGAGCTCCTACAATGAGCAGTTCTTC. The V call is TRBV7-9, the J call TRBJ2-1; D may be TRBD1 (6 bases). Germline lookup yields CDR1 SEHNR and CDR2 FQNEAQ (reference sequence). CDR3 length: 18 residues. Trimming left V 3 bases short and J 0 bases short, with 18 bases between.

The chain has TRBV11-3 and TRBJ2-3; possibly TRBD1 or TRBD2 for D (5 bases each). CDR1 and CDR2 from the germline V gene are SGHNT and YENEEA. Deletions cut 4 bases from V and 1 base from J, with 21 bases between. The CDR3 sequence is 18 residues long. In DNA, the CDR3 is TGTGCCAGCAGCTCAAGGGACGCCTCGAGTGGGGGCACAGATACGCAGTATTTT. It is translated as CASSSRDASSGGTDTQYF.

In this sample, this clone turned up a few times. V usage is TRBV12-5 and J usage is TRBJ1-2; D may be TRBD1 (5 bases). Germline values: CDR1 LGHNT, CDR2 FRNRAP. Trimming cost V 4 bases and J 4 bases, with 13 bases left between them. The CDR3 consists of 14 residues. The CDR3 DNA reads TGTGCTAGTGGTTCCGAACAGGTACCCTATGGCTACACCTTC. As protein: CASGSEQVPYGYTF. Based on the CDR3 plus reference TRBV12-5 and TRBJ1-2, the full variable domain is DARVTQTPRHKVTEMGQEVTMRCQPILGHNTVFWYRQTMMQGLELLAYFRNRAPLDDSGMPKDRFSAEMPDATLATLKIQPSEPRDSAVYFCASGSEQVPYGYTFGSGTRLTVV.